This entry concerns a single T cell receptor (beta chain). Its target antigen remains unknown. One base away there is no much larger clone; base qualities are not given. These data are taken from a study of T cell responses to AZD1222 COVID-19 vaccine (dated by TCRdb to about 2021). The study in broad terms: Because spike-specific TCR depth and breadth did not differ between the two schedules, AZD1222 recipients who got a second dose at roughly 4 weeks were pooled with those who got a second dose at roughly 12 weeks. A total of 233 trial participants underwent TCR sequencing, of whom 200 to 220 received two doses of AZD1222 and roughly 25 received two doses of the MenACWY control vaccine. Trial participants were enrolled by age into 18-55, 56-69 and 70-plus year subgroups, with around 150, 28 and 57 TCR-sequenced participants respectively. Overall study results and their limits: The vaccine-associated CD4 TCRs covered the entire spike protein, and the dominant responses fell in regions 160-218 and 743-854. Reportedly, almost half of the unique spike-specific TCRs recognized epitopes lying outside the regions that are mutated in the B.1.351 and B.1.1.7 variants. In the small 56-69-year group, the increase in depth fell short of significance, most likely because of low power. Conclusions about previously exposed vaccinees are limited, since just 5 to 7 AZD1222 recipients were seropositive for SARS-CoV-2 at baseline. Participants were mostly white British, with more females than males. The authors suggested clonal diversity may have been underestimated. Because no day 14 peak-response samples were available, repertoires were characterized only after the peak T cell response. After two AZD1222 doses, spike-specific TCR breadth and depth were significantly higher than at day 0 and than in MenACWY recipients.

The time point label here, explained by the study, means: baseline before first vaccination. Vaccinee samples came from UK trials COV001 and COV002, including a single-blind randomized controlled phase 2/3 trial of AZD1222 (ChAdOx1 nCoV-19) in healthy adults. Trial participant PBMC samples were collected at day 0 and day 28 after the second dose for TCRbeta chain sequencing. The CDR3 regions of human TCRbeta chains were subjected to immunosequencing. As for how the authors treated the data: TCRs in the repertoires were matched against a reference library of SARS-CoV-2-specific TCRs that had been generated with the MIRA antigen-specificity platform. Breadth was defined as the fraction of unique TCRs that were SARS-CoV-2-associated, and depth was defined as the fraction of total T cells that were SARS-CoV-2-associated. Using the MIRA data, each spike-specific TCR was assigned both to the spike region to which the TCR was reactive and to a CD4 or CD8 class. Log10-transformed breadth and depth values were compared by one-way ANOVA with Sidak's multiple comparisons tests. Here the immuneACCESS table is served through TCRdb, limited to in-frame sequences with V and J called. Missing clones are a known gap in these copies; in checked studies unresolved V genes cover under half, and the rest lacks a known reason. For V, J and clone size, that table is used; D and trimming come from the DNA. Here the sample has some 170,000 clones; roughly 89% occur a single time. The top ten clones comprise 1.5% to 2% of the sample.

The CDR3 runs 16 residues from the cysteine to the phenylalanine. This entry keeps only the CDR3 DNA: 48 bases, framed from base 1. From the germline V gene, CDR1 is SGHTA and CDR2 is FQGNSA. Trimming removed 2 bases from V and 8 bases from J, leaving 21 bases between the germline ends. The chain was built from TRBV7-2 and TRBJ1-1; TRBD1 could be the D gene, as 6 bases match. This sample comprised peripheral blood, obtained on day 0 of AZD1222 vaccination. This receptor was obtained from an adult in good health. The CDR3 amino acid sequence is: CASSLKSLQGGSEAFF. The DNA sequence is TGTGCCAGCAGCTTAAAATCCTTACAGGGAGGGTCGGAAGCTTTCTTT.